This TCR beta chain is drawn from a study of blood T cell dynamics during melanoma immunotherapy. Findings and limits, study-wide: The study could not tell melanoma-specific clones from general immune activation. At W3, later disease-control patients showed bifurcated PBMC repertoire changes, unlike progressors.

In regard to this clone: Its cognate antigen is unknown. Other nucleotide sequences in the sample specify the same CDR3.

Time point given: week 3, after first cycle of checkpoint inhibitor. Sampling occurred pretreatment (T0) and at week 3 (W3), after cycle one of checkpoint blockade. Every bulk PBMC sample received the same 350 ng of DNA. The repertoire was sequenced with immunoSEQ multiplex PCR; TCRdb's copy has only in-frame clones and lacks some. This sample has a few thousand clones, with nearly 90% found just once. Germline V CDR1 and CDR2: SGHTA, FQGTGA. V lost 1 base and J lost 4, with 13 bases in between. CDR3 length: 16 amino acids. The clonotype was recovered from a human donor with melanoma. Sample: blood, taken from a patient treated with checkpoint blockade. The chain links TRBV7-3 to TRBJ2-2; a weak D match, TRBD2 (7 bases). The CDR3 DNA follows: TGTGCCAGCAGCTTAAGGGCGGGGGCGAGCACCGGGGAGCTGTTTTTT. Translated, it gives CASSLRAGASTGELFF.